Listed below are T cell receptor beta chains from one sample, sequenced in a study of OX40 agonist ivuxolimab in advanced cancers. Using immunoSEQ multiplex PCR, the repertoire was profiled, and TCRdb retains in-frame clones only, with some absent. This repertoire shows roughly 87,000 clones, 80% to 95% found once; its top ten account for about 8.6%. This sample comprised CD4+ or CD8+ T cells sorted from blood, obtained in a trial of the OX40 agonist ivuxolimab. The receptors were sampled from an adult with an advanced solid tumor such as melanoma, head and neck, liver or kidney cancer. CDR3s include the opening cysteine and the closing phenylalanine or tryptophan. A D gene is named only where the DNA matches it firmly. Only part of the rows carry a size: once, few, many, or a class if the clone is expanded.

clone_size: NA
v_call: TRBV7-9
d_call: NA
j_call: TRBJ1-1
cdr3_aa: CASSLGSEAFF
cdr3_nt: TGTGCCAGCAGCTTAGGTAGTGAAGCTTTCTTT

clone_size: NA
v_call: TRBV5-4
d_call: NA
j_call: TRBJ1-1
cdr3_aa: CASGFLTANTEAFF
cdr3_nt: TGTGCCAGCGGGTTTCTGACAGCGAACACTGAAGCTTTCTTT

clone_size: NA
v_call: TRBV9
d_call: TRBD1
j_call: TRBJ2-6
cdr3_aa: CASSPREGGYWAGGANVLTF
cdr3_nt: TGTGCCAGCAGCCCTCGTGAAGGGGGCTACTGGGCGGGCGGGGCCAACGTCCTGACTTTC

clone_size: NA
v_call: TRBV7-9
d_call: TRBD1
j_call: TRBJ2-7
cdr3_aa: CASSSGQGPEQYF
cdr3_nt: TGTGCCAGCAGCTCGGGACAGGGTCCCGAGCAGTACTTC

clone_size: few
v_call: TRBV19
d_call: NA
j_call: TRBJ1-5
cdr3_aa: CASSTPGALSNQPQHF
cdr3_nt: TGTGCCAGTAGTACGCCTGGGGCCCTAAGCAATCAGCCCCAGCATTTT

clone_size: NA
v_call: TRBV19
d_call: TRBD1
j_call: TRBJ2-3
cdr3_aa: CASSIGQGPDTQYF
cdr3_nt: TGTGCCAGTAGTATAGGACAGGGTCCAGATACGCAGTATTTT

clone_size: NA
v_call: TRBV2
d_call: NA
j_call: TRBJ1-1
cdr3_aa: CASSEPGRSSEAFF
cdr3_nt: TGTGCCAGCAGTGAACCGGGACGATCAAGTGAAGCTTTCTTT

clone_size: NA
v_call: TRBV6-5
d_call: NA
j_call: TRBJ2-7
cdr3_aa: CASSPGAAYEQYF
cdr3_nt: TGTGCCAGCAGCCCAGGGGCAGCCTACGAGCAGTACTTC

clone_size: NA
v_call: TRBV7-9
d_call: NA
j_call: TRBJ1-4
cdr3_aa: CASSLAVGINEKLFF
cdr3_nt: TGTGCCAGCAGCTTAGCGGTAGGAATCAATGAAAAACTGTTTTTT

clone_size: NA
v_call: TRBV27
d_call: TRBD1
j_call: TRBJ2-7
cdr3_aa: CASRTAGTGVHEQYF
cdr3_nt: TGTGCCAGCAGAACCGCCGGGACAGGGGTCCACGAGCAGTACTTC

clone_size: NA
v_call: TRBV5-1
d_call: NA
j_call: TRBJ1-2
cdr3_aa: CASSSLPGIKIYGYTF
cdr3_nt: TGCGCCAGCAGCTCACTTCCGGGCATAAAAATTTATGGCTACACCTTC

clone_size: NA
v_call: TRBV27
d_call: TRBD2
j_call: TRBJ2-1
cdr3_aa: CASSLKPSGDNEQFF
cdr3_nt: TGTGCCAGCAGTTTAAAGCCTAGCGGCGACAATGAGCAGTTCTTC

clone_size: NA
v_call: TRBV5-1
d_call: TRBD2
j_call: TRBJ2-7
cdr3_aa: CASSLASGGGYEQYF
cdr3_nt: TGCGCCAGCAGCTTGGCTAGCGGGGGGGGATACGAGCAGTACTTC

clone_size: NA
v_call: TRBV6-5
d_call: TRBD2
j_call: TRBJ2-3
cdr3_aa: CASSYSPSGETDTQYF
cdr3_nt: TGTGCCAGCAGTTACTCGCCTAGCGGGGAGACAGATACGCAGTATTTT

clone_size: few
v_call: TRBV7-9
d_call: TRBD1
j_call: TRBJ1-6
cdr3_aa: CASSLESGQEYNSPLHF
cdr3_nt: TGTGCCAGCAGCTTAGAGTCGGGACAGGAGTATAATTCACCCCTCCACTTT

clone_size: once
v_call: TRBV5-1
d_call: NA
j_call: TRBJ2-3
cdr3_aa: CASSFGDTQYF
cdr3_nt: TGCGCCAGCAGCTTTGGAGATACGCAGTATTTT

clone_size: NA
v_call: TRBV4-1
d_call: TRBD2
j_call: TRBJ2-1
cdr3_aa: CASSPLAGGYNEQFF
cdr3_nt: TGCGCCAGCAGCCCACTAGCGGGGGGTTACAATGAGCAGTTCTTC

clone_size: once
v_call: TRBV2
d_call: NA
j_call: TRBJ2-1
cdr3_aa: CAGFGWGSYNEQFF
cdr3_nt: TGTGCCGGGTTCGGTTGGGGCTCCTACAATGAGCAGTTCTTC

clone_size: NA
v_call: TRBV12-5
d_call: TRBD2
j_call: TRBJ2-1
cdr3_aa: CASGLVPRGGMLGNEQFF
cdr3_nt: TGTGCTAGTGGTTTGGTACCGAGGGGAGGGATGTTGGGCAATGAGCAGTTCTTC

clone_size: NA
v_call: TRBV10-2
d_call: TRBD1
j_call: TRBJ2-7
cdr3_aa: CATTPGGPEQYF
cdr3_nt: TGCGCCACCACTCCAGGGGGCCCCGAGCAGTACTTC

clone_size: NA
v_call: TRBV5-1
d_call: TRBD2
j_call: TRBJ2-7
cdr3_aa: CASSVGLATTYEQYF
cdr3_nt: TGCGCCAGCAGCGTCGGACTAGCGACGACCTACGAGCAGTACTTC

clone_size: NA
v_call: TRBV6-5
d_call: NA
j_call: TRBJ2-3
cdr3_aa: CASRNGPMVDTQYF
cdr3_nt: TGTGCCAGCAGAAACGGACCTATGGTGGATACGCAGTATTTT